This TCR beta chain was found in a study of blood T cell repertoires in COVID-19. Whole-study context: The samples span acute and convalescent COVID-19 from the United States, Italy and Spain. PBMCs, B-cell-depleted T cells, or T cells were the source of the cDNA or gDNA that made up the material.

In the source study's methods: For nucleated cells, counts were estimated from reference gene primer amplification. Some clones are missing from TCRdb's copy, which holds only in-frame ones; the method was immunoSEQ multiplex PCR. That table gives V, J and clone size, and the DNA gave D and trimming. The data hold 73,000 or so clones, with less than 85% observed a single time. Germline V gene data show CDR1 as KGHSH and CDR2 as LQKENI. V lost 4 bases and J lost 4, with 13 bases in between. The CDR3 runs to 15 residues. The TCR comes from a man between 60 and 75 years old with acute or convalescent COVID-19. The sample comprised peripheral blood. V and J are TRBV18 and TRBJ1-4; the D is unclear. In nucleotides, the CDR3 is TGTGCCAGCTCACGGAACGGAGGGTTTAATGAAAAACTGTTTTTT. It is translated as CASSRNGGFNEKLFF.